This T cell receptor beta chain derives from a study of T-cell reconstitution after alpha-beta-depleted transplantation in children. Points from the study as a whole: Reported findings indicate that, about two months after transplant, alpha-beta T cells came from several hundred expanded clones, which were derived from non-depleted graft cells. Surviving recipient T cells and thymic progenitors underlay high day-60 TCRbeta diversity in some patients.

The sample holds a few counts of this clonotype. Its antigen remains unknown. TCRbeta library preparation incorporated unique molecular identifiers. TCRdb re-called the PCR reads through MiXCR, storing one row per CDR3 protein. The data hold roughly 790,000 distinct CDR3 sequences, with roughly 15% observed a single time. This receptor was obtained from a male patient under 18 who had a stem cell transplant for acute lymphoblastic leukemia, so the T cells may come from the graft donor. Specimen: PBMCs, mostly from graft donor cells, collected 360 days after TCRalphabeta/CD19-depleted stem cell transplant.

The CDR3 loop is CSVQLAGEITDTQYF. CDR3 coding DNA: TGCAGCGTTCAACTAGCGGGAGAGATCACAGATACGCAGTATTTT. J is TRBJ2-3 and V is TRBV29-1, with TRBD2 matching 11 bases. The length of the CDR3 is 15 residues. The germline gives CDR1 SQVTM, CDR2 ANQGSEA. Trimming at V came to 5 bases and at J to 2 bases, leaving 6 bases not matched to a gene.